The 25 T cell receptor beta chains below come from one sample, sequenced in a study of CD8 T cells in ankylosing spondylitis. TCRdb itself ran the 5' RACE reads through MiXCR, one entry per CDR3 protein. The data contain about 700,000 distinct CDR3 sequences, 15% to 20% of them singletons. Study results and caveats: Within ankylosing spondylitis blood, a TCR beta motif made up of eight or nine highly homologous variants appeared to be characteristic.

Their recognized antigens are unknown. The specimen was blood, either unsorted or a sorted T cell fraction (not recorded which). These receptor sequences come from a male donor with ankylosing spondylitis.

This clonotype was observed at least ten times. J is TRBJ2-2 and V is TRBV11-2; D is unresolved. Between the trimmed V and J ends, which lost 4 bases and 3 bases, there was a span of 3 bases. This CDR3 has 12 residues. Germline V gene sequence: CDR1 SGHAT, CDR2 FQNNGV. The CDR3 here is CASSSHTGELFF. The CDR3, as DNA: TGTGCCAGCAGCTCCCACACCGGGGAGCTGTTTTTT.

V usage is TRBV3-1 and J usage is TRBJ1-2, with D possibly TRBD1 on 5 matching bases. Germline values: CDR1 LGHDT, CDR2 YNNKEL (reference sequence). The CDR3 consists of 14 residues. V was shortened by 1 base and J by 6 bases, with 12 bases between the two germline ends. CDR3 protein: CASSQGGGVNGYTF. CDR3 DNA: TGTGCCAGCAGCCAAGGGGGGGGAGTCAATGGCTACACCTTC.

This clonotype was counted a few times. The chain couples TRBV20-1 to TRBJ2-7; 9 nucleotides line up with TRBD2. The CDR3 is 14 amino acids. CDR1 DFQATT and CDR2 SNEGSKA come from the germline V gene (reference sequence). J was trimmed by 5 bases and V by 3 bases; bases with no gene match: 8. CDR3 sequence (DNA): TGCAGTGCTAGCGTAGCGGGAGAAGGCCACGAGCAGTACTTC. Amino acids: CSASVAGEGHEQYF.

V is TRBV5-1 and J is TRBJ2-3; TRBD2 aligns across 12 bases. Unmatched junction bases numbered 10, after V lost 3 bases and J lost 5 bases. Per germline, CDR1 SGHRS and CDR2 YFSETQ. The CDR3 consists of 17 residues. CDR3 residues: CASSSLTSGGQGDTQYF. CDR3 DNA sequence: TGCGCCAGCAGCTCCCTGACTAGCGGGGGCCAGGGAGATACGCAGTATTTT.

This clonotype was picked up a small number of times. The J gene is TRBJ2-7, the V gene TRBV27; the D gene is possibly TRBD2 (6 bases). Germline CDR1 reads MNHEY; CDR2 reads SMNVEV (reference sequence). V gave up 5 bases and J gave up 0 bases, with 14 bases separating them. The CDR3 is 15 residues long. DNA for the CDR3: TGTGCCAGCAGTGGGGGGTACCTGAGCTCCTACGAGCAGTACTTC. Amino acids: CASSGGYLSSYEQYF.

The gene calls are TRBV20-1 and TRBJ2-7; the match to TRBD2 covers 15 bases. CDR3 size: 15 residues. The germline V gene encodes CDR1 DFQATT and CDR2 SNEGSKA (reference sequence). Losses at the gene ends were 3 bases for V and 1 base for J; bases not matched to a gene: 1. The CDR3 coding sequence is TGCAGTGCTAGGGGACTAGCGGGGGGATCCTACGAGCAGTACTTC. Protein: CSARGLAGGSYEQYF.

This clonotype was detected many times. The genes are TRBV18 and TRBJ1-5, with TRBD1 matching 7 bases. Germline CDR1 is KGHSH and CDR2 is LQKENI. J was trimmed by 5 bases and V by 4 bases; bases with no gene match: 2. The CDR3 loop spans 13 amino acids. In DNA, the CDR3 is TGTGCCAGCTCACGTCAGGGGGATCAGCCCCAGCATTTT. Translation gives CASSRQGDQPQHF.

The chain has TRBV24-1 and TRBJ1-2; TRBD1 agrees at 7 bases. J was trimmed by 7 bases and V by 4 bases; bases with no gene match: 2. In germline, CDR1 is KGHDR, CDR2 SFDVKD. The CDR3 length is 12 residues. For the CDR3, the DNA is TGTGCCACCAGTGACCCAGGGGGTGGCTACACCTTC. Its translation: CATSDPGGGYTF.

The chain has TRBV5-5 and TRBJ2-3; D is unclear. Deletions cut 2 bases from V and 0 bases from J, with 13 bases between. This CDR3 contains 16 residues. Germline V CDR1 and CDR2: SGHKS, YYEKEE (reference sequence). The CDR3 DNA sequence: TGTGCCAGCAGCTTACTGGACGGCTCTAGCACAGATACGCAGTATTTT. Translating gives CASSLLDGSSTDTQYF.

This clonotype was found a few times. The genes are TRBV7-2 and TRBJ2-3; D perhaps matches TRBD1 (5 bases). V lost 2 bases to trimming and J lost 2 bases, with 11 bases between them. There are 15 residues in the CDR3. Germline loops: CDR1 SGHTA, CDR2 FQGNSA. CDR3 DNA: TGTGCCAGCAGCTTATATACAGGACCCACAGATACGCAGTATTTT. It translates to CASSLYTGPTDTQYF.

CDR3 nucleotides: TGTGCCAGCAGCTTAGCGGGCAGCCCCCCTGGTGGTTTCTTT. Its protein is CASSLAGSPPGGFF. The V and J genes are TRBV7-9 and TRBJ1-1; no clear D gene. The ends were cut back, 0 bases at V and 13 bases at J, with 18 bases in the middle. Germline V lookup: CDR1 SEHNR, CDR2 FQNEAQ (reference sequence). This CDR3 spans 14 amino acids.

This clonotype showed up many times. J is TRBJ2-7 and V is TRBV7-9, with a possible D match to TRBD2 (5 bases). CDR3 length equals 14 residues. Germline V gene data show CDR1 as SEHNR and CDR2 as FQNEAQ (reference sequence). With 5 bases removed from V and 0 bases from J, the gap between germline ends came to 11 bases. The CDR3 DNA follows: TGTGCCAGCAGCCCCTCGGGGAGCTCCTACGAGCAGTACTTC. Its translation is CASSPSGSSYEQYF.

This clonotype occurred a few times. J is TRBJ2-3 and V is TRBV20-1; 12 bases are a match to TRBD2. V was pared by 0 bases and J by 2 bases, with 6 bases of the junction left unmatched. The CDR3 extends over 17 amino acids. Germline-derived CDR1 and CDR2 are DFQATT and SNEGSKA (reference sequence). DNA of the CDR3: TGCAGTGCTAGAGATGTGGCTAGCGGGAGGGACACAGATACGCAGTATTTT. As protein: CSARDVASGRDTDTQYF.

This clonotype was counted a few times. CDR3 region: CASSVSGGEAGELFF. For the CDR3, the DNA is TGTGCCAGCAGCGTCAGCGGGGGGGAGGCCGGGGAGCTGTTTTTT. The chain couples TRBV4-2 to TRBJ2-2, with 10 bases identical to TRBD2. V lost 5 bases and J lost 6; bases outside the gene matches: 6. This CDR3 contains 15 residues. The V gene's germline CDR1 is LGHNA and CDR2 YNFKEQ.

In its sample, this clonotype was seen a few times. DNA for the CDR3: TGCAGCGTTGAAACGCCAACAACTAATGAAAAACTGTTTTTT. It is translated as CSVETPTTNEKLFF. The chain is built from TRBV29-1 and TRBJ1-4; D call uncertain. V was clipped by 2 bases and J by 0 bases, with 7 bases between them. Germline V lookup: CDR1 SQVTM, CDR2 ANQGSEA. The CDR3 covers 14 residues.

This chain joins TRBV10-1 and TRBJ2-1; no reliable D call. The ends were cut back, 3 bases at V and 8 bases at J, with 11 bases in the middle. In germline, CDR1 is WNHNN, CDR2 SYGVQD (reference sequence). This CDR3 is 13 amino acids long. In DNA, the CDR3 is TGCGCCAGCAGTGATCCCCCCGGCGATGAGCAGTTCTTC. This gives the protein CASSDPPGDEQFF.

The rearrangement joins TRBV5-6 to TRBJ2-2; 10 bases line up with TRBD2. V gave up 3 bases and J gave up 1 base; unmatched junction bases: 3. The CDR3 covers 16 residues. Germline CDR1 reads SGHDT; CDR2 reads YYEEEE. This CDR3 reads CASSYPSGRNTGELFF. The CDR3, as DNA: TGTGCCAGCAGCTACCCTAGCGGGAGGAACACCGGGGAGCTGTTTTTT.

The genes are TRBV7-9 and TRBJ2-7; D call uncertain. Germline V lookup: CDR1 SEHNR, CDR2 FQNEAQ (reference sequence). The ends were cut back, 5 bases at V and 6 bases at J, with 11 bases in the middle. The CDR3 loop spans 12 amino acids. The CDR3 coding sequence is TGTGCCAGCAGCCAGTCTAGTGCCGAGCAGTACTTC. Protein product: CASSQSSAEQYF.

This clonotype has a count of ten or more. The chain joins TRBV5-1 to TRBJ2-1; TRBD1 is a possible D gene (5 bases). Germline assignment: CDR1 SGHRS and CDR2 YFSETQ. The CDR3 covers 16 residues. Trimming left V 1 base short and J 9 bases short, with 20 bases between. For the CDR3, the DNA is TGCGCCAGCAGCTTGAGAGTGACAGACCTAGGATCTGAGCAGTTCTTC. Encoded protein: CASSLRVTDLGSEQFF. The entire variable domain, with the rest obtained from reference TRBV5-1 and TRBJ2-1, is as follows: KAGVTQTPRYLIKTRGQQVTLSCSPISGHRSVSWYQQTPGQGLQFLFEYFSETQRNKGNFPGRFSGRQFSNSRSEMNVSTLELGDSALYLCASSLRVTDLGSEQFFGPGTRLTVL.

This clonotype was counted only a few times. The chain links TRBV12-3 or TRBV12-4 to TRBJ1-1; 7 bases are a match to TRBD1. The length of the CDR3 is 12 residues. With 3 bases clipped from V and 8 bases from J, the junction kept 3 bases outside the gene matches. CDR3 nucleotides: TGTGCCAGCAGTTTGAGACAGGGAGAAGCTTTCTTT. Encoded protein: CASSLRQGEAFF.

The chain has TRBV7-2 and TRBJ1-1; tentatively, D is TRBD1 (6 bases). Trimming cost V 5 bases and J 6 bases, with 19 bases left between them. The CDR3 is 15 residues long. Germline V gives CDR1 SGHTA, CDR2 FQGNSA. CDR3 loop: CASSTRSRGGAEAFF. CDR3 nucleotides: TGTGCCAGCAGCACCCGGAGCAGGGGAGGTGCTGAAGCTTTCTTT.

V gene TRBV4-1 combines with J gene TRBJ1-1; the D is unclear. Per germline, CDR1 MGHRA and CDR2 YSYEKL. This CDR3 has 14 residues. Trimming shortened V by 2 bases and J by 1 base, and 8 bases separated the two germline ends. In DNA, the CDR3 is TGCGCCAGCAGCCAACGCTGGGGGAACACTGAAGCTTTCTTT. This translates into CASSQRWGNTEAFF.

This rearrangement joins TRBV7-9 to TRBJ2-1; D is possibly TRBD1 (6 bases). The CDR3 is made up of 14 amino acids. The germline V gene encodes CDR1 SEHNR and CDR2 FQNEAQ (reference sequence). V dropped 10 bases and J dropped 0 bases, with 13 bases sitting between them. CDR3 DNA: TGTGCCAACGTCGGGACAAGCTCCTACAATGAGCAGTTCTTC. Translating gives CANVGTSSYNEQFF.

This clonotype was picked up a small number of times. The chain carries TRBV29-1 and TRBJ2-3, with D possibly matching TRBD1 (6 bases). This CDR3 has 13 residues. V gave up 7 bases and J gave up 5 bases, with 16 bases separating them. CDR1 SQVTM and CDR2 ANQGSEA come from the germline V gene. The CDR3 coding sequence is TGCAGCGCCCCGGCAGGGGTTGAAGATACGCAGTATTTT. Translation: CSAPAGVEDTQYF.

The chain has TRBV9 and TRBJ2-3, with D possibly TRBD2 on 5 matching bases. The CDR3 length is 17 residues. V lost 0 bases, J lost 0 bases, and 14 bases lay in between. CDR1 and CDR2 (germline): SGDLS, YYNGEE. The CDR3 DNA is TGTGCCAGCAGCGTAGCGGGTAGCGACACTAGCACAGATACGCAGTATTTT. This encodes CASSVAGSDTSTDTQYF.